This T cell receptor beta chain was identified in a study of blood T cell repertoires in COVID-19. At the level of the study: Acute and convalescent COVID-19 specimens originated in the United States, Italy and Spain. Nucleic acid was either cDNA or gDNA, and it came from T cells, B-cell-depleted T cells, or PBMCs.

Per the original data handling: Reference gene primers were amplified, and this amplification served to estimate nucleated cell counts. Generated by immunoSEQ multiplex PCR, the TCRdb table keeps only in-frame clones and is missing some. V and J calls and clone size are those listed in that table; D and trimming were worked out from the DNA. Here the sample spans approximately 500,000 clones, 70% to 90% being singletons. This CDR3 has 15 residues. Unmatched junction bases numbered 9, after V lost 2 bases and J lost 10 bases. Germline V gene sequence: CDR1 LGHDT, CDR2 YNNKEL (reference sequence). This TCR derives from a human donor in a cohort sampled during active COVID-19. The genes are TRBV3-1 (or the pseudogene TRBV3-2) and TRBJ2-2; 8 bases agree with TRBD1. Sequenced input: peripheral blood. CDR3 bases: TGTGCCAGCAGCCAAACCGGGACAGGATTGGAGGAGCTGTTTTTT. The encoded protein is CASSQTGTGLEELFF.